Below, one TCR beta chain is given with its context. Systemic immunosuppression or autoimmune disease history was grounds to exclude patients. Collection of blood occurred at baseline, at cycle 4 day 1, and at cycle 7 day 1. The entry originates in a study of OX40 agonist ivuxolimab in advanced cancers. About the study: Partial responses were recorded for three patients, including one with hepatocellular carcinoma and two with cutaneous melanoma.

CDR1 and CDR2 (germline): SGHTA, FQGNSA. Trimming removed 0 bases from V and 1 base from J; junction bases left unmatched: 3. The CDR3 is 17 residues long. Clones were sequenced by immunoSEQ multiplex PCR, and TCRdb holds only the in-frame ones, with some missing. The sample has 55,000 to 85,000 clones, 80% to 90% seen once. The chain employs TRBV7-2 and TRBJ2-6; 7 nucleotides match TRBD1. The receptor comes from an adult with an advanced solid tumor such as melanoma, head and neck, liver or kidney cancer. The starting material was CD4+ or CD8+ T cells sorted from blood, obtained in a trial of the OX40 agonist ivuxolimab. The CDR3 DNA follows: TGTGCCAGCAGCTTAGCCCTGACAGGGTCTGGGGCCAACGTCCTGACTTTC. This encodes CASSLALTGSGANVLTF.